This record concerns one TCR beta chain sequence. CDR1 and CDR2 (germline): SGHRS, YFSETQ. The CDR3 extends over 17 amino acids. The V and J ends lost 2 bases and 1 base respectively, with 16 bases between them. This sample stems from a study of T-cell reconstitution after alpha-beta-depleted transplantation in children. Researchers prepared the TCRbeta library using unique molecular identifiers, the study reports. TCRdb itself ran the PCR reads through MiXCR, one entry per CDR3 protein. The profile covers over 200,000 distinct CDR3 sequences, with roughly 9% appearing a single time and over 5.5% taken by the ten largest.

Specimen: PBMCs from the stem cell graft donor, collected from the stem cell graft. The TCR originated in a human donor who donated a stem cell graft to a child with acute lymphoblastic leukemia. The chain is built from TRBV5-1 and TRBJ1-3; D uncertain. The CDR3 DNA reads as TGCGCCAGCAGCTTTCGAGGGCCCGCGATTTCTGGAAACACCATATATTTT. This sequence encodes CASSFRGPAISGNTIYF.